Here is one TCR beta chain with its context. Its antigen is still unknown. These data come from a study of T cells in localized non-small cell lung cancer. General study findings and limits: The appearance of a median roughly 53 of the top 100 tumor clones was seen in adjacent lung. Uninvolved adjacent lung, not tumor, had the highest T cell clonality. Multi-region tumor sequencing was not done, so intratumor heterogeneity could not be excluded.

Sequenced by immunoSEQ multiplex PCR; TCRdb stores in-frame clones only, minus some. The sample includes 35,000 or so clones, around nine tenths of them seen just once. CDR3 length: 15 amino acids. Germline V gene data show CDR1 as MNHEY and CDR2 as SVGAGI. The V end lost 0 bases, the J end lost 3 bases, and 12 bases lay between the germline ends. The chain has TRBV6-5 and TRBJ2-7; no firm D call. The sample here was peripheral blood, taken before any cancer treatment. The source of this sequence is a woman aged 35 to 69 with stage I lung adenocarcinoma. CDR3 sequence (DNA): TGTGCCAGCAGTTACTCTTTTGGGAAGCGCTACGAGCAGTACTTC. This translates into CASSYSFGKRYEQYF.